Below are 25 T cell receptor beta chains sequenced from a single sample in a study of control samples from healthy donors and cancer patients. Produced via immunoSEQ multiplex PCR; TCRdb's table is partial and in-frame only. The data show fewer than 100,000 clones, around 82% seen once. The specimen sequenced was blood. The receptors derive from a man aged 55 to 69 in good health.

The V gene is TRBV2, the J gene TRBJ1-2; D unclear. The germline V gene encodes CDR1 SNHLY and CDR2 FYNNEI. The CDR3 loop spans 11 amino acids. V lost 4 bases to trimming and J lost 10 bases, with 10 bases between them. CDR3 protein: CASSVGRDYTF. CDR3 DNA: TGTGCCAGCAGTGTTGGGAGGGACTACACCTTC.

The V gene is TRBV4-1, the J gene TRBJ2-1; 10 nucleotides align to TRBD2. The CDR3 has 18 amino acids. The ends lost 2 bases at V and 2 bases at J; junction bases unmatched: 9. The germline V gene has CDR1 MGHRA and CDR2 YSYEKL. The CDR3 DNA reads TGCGCCAGCAGCCAAATCCGACCTCTAGCGGGGGCCTACAATGAGCAGTTCTTC. Residues: CASSQIRPLAGAYNEQFF.

This clone was counted a single time. This chain links TRBV20-1 with TRBJ2-5; tentatively, D is TRBD2 (6 bases). The CDR3 consists of 10 residues. Trimming took off 5 bases at V and 9 bases at J, with 10 bases between the two ends. The germline gives CDR1 DFQATT, CDR2 SNEGSKA (reference sequence). This chain's CDR3 is CSAWREAQYF. The CDR3 DNA is TGCAGTGCTTGGAGGGAGGCCCAGTACTTC.

This chain connects TRBV6-5 to TRBJ2-2; D is undetermined. V dropped 2 bases and J dropped 7 bases, with 5 bases sitting between them. CDR1 and CDR2 (germline): MNHEY, SVGAGI. This CDR3 contains 12 residues. The CDR3 region is CASSYRGGELFF. The CDR3 DNA follows: TGTGCCAGCAGTTACCGTGGCGGGGAGCTGTTTTTT.

This rearrangement joins TRBV25-1 to TRBJ2-7, with 7 bases matching TRBD2. This CDR3 is 17 amino acids long. The V gene's germline CDR1 is MGHDK and CDR2 SYGVNS. V shed 4 bases, J shed 0 bases, and the junction held 12 bases outside the gene matches. The CDR3 DNA reads as TGTGCCAGCAGTGGGGATAGGCTAGCGGTGCCCTCCTACGAGCAGTACTTC. It encodes CASSGDRLAVPSYEQYF.

J is TRBJ1-5 and V is TRBV15; 8 bases align to TRBD1. The CDR3 has 16 amino acids. The V gene's germline CDR1 is LNHNV and CDR2 YYDKDF (reference sequence). V shed 0 bases and J 3 bases; nucleotides not matched to a gene: 4. The CDR3 spells CATSRDTGGDNQPQHF. CDR3 DNA: TGTGCCACCAGCAGAGATACAGGGGGAGACAATCAGCCCCAGCATTTT.

This chain joins TRBV5-4 and TRBJ2-5; the D is unclear. CDR3 length: 16 amino acids. Germline CDR1 and CDR2: SGHNT and YYREEE (reference sequence). Between the trimmed V and J ends, which lost 2 bases and 5 bases, there was a span of 19 bases. DNA of the CDR3: TGTGCCAGCAGCTTCCCAACGGCGTTCGGCGTCGAGACCCAGTACTTC. It encodes CASSFPTAFGVETQYF.

The rearrangement links TRBV5-1 to TRBJ1-1; possible D gene TRBD1, 6 bases. Between the trimmed V and J ends, which lost 5 bases and 2 bases, there was a span of 16 bases. In germline, CDR1 is SGHRS, CDR2 YFSETQ. This CDR3 is built from 15 residues. The CDR3 bases are TGCGCCAGCAGGTGGGGGGCCGACACCAACACTGAAGCTTTCTTT. Its translation is CASRWGADTNTEAFF.

J is TRBJ1-6 and V is TRBV2; no firm D call. Germline loops: CDR1 SNHLY, CDR2 FYNNEI. Trimming cost V 1 base and J 0 bases, with 4 bases left between them. The CDR3 totals 15 residues. The CDR3 reads CASSEGVSYNSPLHF. CDR3 DNA sequence: TGTGCCAGCAGTGAAGGGGTCTCCTATAATTCACCCCTCCACTTT.

This clone was picked up one time. The chain uses TRBV6-1 and TRBJ1-1; no reliable D call. The CDR3 contains 15 residues. Germline V gene lookup returns CDR1 MNHNS and CDR2 SASEGT. V lost 0 bases and J 0 bases, leaving 8 bases between the germline ends. The CDR3 region is CASSEAVKVNTEAFF. CDR3 sequence (DNA): TGTGCCAGCAGTGAAGCGGTGAAGGTGAACACTGAAGCTTTCTTT.

This chain links TRBV5-4 with TRBJ2-5; D is ambiguous. CDR1 and CDR2 (germline): SGHNT, YYREEE (reference sequence). The CDR3 consists of 15 residues. V lost 0 bases and J lost 5, with 14 bases in between. The CDR3 DNA follows: TGTGCCAGCAGCTTGGCCGCTAATCCTAGGGAGACCCAGTACTTC. This sequence encodes CASSLAANPRETQYF.

The chain couples TRBV7-9 to TRBJ1-5; D unresolved. The germline CDR1 and CDR2 sequences are SEHNR and FQNEAQ (reference sequence). CDR3 size: 12 residues. V dropped 5 bases and J dropped 3 bases, with 5 bases sitting between them. The CDR3 region has the DNA TGTGCCAGCAGCCCCCCCAATCAGCCCCAGCATTTT. It yields the protein CASSPPNQPQHF.

This clone has only one observation. This chain connects TRBV6-2 or TRBV6-3 to TRBJ2-4; 9 nucleotides agree with TRBD1. The CDR3 covers 16 residues. With V trimmed by 0 bases and J by 1 base, 1 base remained unmatched. Germline CDR1 MNHEY, CDR2 SVGEGT. In DNA form, the CDR3 reads TGTGCCAGCAGTTACTCGACAGGGGGGGCCAAAAACATTCAGTACTTC. Translating it yields CASSYSTGGAKNIQYF.

V is TRBV2 and J is TRBJ2-1; possibly TRBD1 or TRBD2 for D (6 bases each). The V and J ends lost 6 bases and 10 bases respectively, with 19 bases between them. This CDR3 has 14 residues. Germline V gene lookup returns CDR1 SNHLY and CDR2 FYNNEI. CDR3 bases: TGTGCCAGCAGGGGGCGCGGGACAATAGAAGAGCAGTTCTTC. Translating gives CASRGRGTIEEQFF.

The chain links TRBV9 to TRBJ2-6; TRBD1 matches at 11 bases. Unmatched junction bases numbered 6, after V lost 4 bases and J lost 0 bases. The CDR3 is 18 amino acids. Germline CDR1 reads SGDLS; CDR2 reads YYNGEE. The DNA for the CDR3 is TGTGCCAGCAGCCCGGGACAGGGGGAGTTCTCTGGGGCCAACGTCCTGACTTTC. This encodes CASSPGQGEFSGANVLTF.

The CDR3 bases are TGTGCCAGCAGTACCCTGAAAGCGGGAGAGACCCAGTACTTC. Amino acid sequence: CASSTLKAGETQYF. The rearrangement joins TRBV6-2 or TRBV6-3 to TRBJ2-5, with D perhaps TRBD2 (6 bases). The CDR3 consists of 14 residues. The V end was cut by 5 bases, the J end by 4 bases, with 14 bases between. The germline V gene has CDR1 MNHEY and CDR2 SVGEGT.

This rearrangement joins TRBV6-5 to TRBJ1-1; TRBD1 matches at 10 bases. The V and J ends lost 6 bases and 3 bases, in that order; junction bases with no gene match: 4. The CDR3 runs 14 residues. Per the germline V gene, CDR1 is MNHEY and CDR2 is SVGAGI. The CDR3 region has the DNA TGTGCCAGCAGGGCCGGGACAGGGGACACTGAAGCTTTCTTT. Amino acid sequence: CASRAGTGDTEAFF.

This chain uses TRBV25-1 with TRBJ2-7; no clear D gene. Germline assignment: CDR1 MGHDK and CDR2 SYGVNS. The CDR3 length is 11 residues. Trimming removed 5 bases from V and 2 bases from J, with 4 bases in between. The CDR3 reads CASSITYEQYF. Here the CDR3 DNA reads TGTGCCAGCAGTATAACCTACGAGCAGTACTTC.

The V and J genes are TRBV3-1 (or the pseudogene TRBV3-2) and TRBJ2-1; perhaps D is TRBD1 or TRBD2 (7 bases each). V was cut by 0 bases and J by 6 bases, with 24 bases left in between. The CDR3 sequence is 19 residues long. Germline V lookup: CDR1 LGHDT, CDR2 YNNKEL (reference sequence). CDR3 protein: CASSQDGLGLGGRSNEQFF. The CDR3 DNA reads as TGTGCCAGCAGCCAAGATGGGCTCGGACTAGGGGGCAGGAGCAATGAGCAGTTCTTC.

V and J are TRBV27 and TRBJ2-7; 11 bases fit TRBD1. The CDR3 is 13 amino acids. The germline gives CDR1 MNHEY, CDR2 SMNVEV (reference sequence). V trimming: 6 bases; J trimming: 3 bases; junction bases outside the gene matches: 1. Here the CDR3 DNA reads TGTGCCAGCAGAGGGACAGGGGGCTACGAGCAGTACTTC. This codes for CASRGTGGYEQYF.

The table lists this clone with a count of one. V usage is TRBV7-2 and J usage is TRBJ1-3; D is unresolved. V lost 4 bases, J lost 7 bases, and 26 bases lay in between. The germline V gene has CDR1 SGHTA and CDR2 FQGNSA. This CDR3 spans 18 amino acids. The chain's CDR3 is CASSYRPPYSNPANTIYF. DNA for the CDR3: TGTGCCAGCAGCTACCGCCCCCCGTACAGTAATCCGGCCAACACCATATATTTT.

V is TRBV13 and J is TRBJ2-1, with no clear D. Per the germline V gene, CDR1 is PRHDT and CDR2 is FYEKMQ (reference sequence). Between the trimmed V and J ends, which lost 5 bases and 10 bases, there was a span of 12 bases. The length of the CDR3 is 12 residues. The CDR3: CASSTTTTEQFF. The CDR3 nucleotides read TGTGCCAGCAGCACAACAACCACGGAGCAGTTCTTC.

This clone was detected a few times. V and J are TRBV6-6 and TRBJ1-2; D is possibly TRBD1 (6 bases). Trimming pared 8 bases from V and 3 bases from J, leaving 16 bases between. The length of the CDR3 is 14 residues. Germline loops: CDR1 MNHNY, CDR2 SVGAGI (reference sequence). CDR3 coding DNA: TGTGCCAGCGAAAGGACGACAGGATACTATGGCTACACCTTC. Its protein product is CASERTTGYYGYTF.

The rearrangement uses TRBV6-5 and TRBJ2-2, with D possibly TRBD2 on 6 matching bases. Germline CDR1 and CDR2: MNHEY and SVGAGI. Trimming removed 5 bases at V and 4 bases at J, with 11 bases between. The CDR3 consists of 14 residues. CDR3 bases: TGTGCCAGCAGTCGAGCGGGCCGCACCGGGGAGCTGTTTTTT. It translates to CASSRAGRTGELFF.

The V gene is TRBV10-1, the J gene TRBJ2-7, with D hard to call. The V end lost 8 bases, the J end lost 2 bases, and 13 bases lay between the germline ends. Per the germline V gene, CDR1 is WNHNN and CDR2 is SYGVQD (reference sequence). This CDR3 region has 13 residues. Here the CDR3 DNA reads TGCGCCAGCGCGGAAGCGCCAACCTACGAGCAGTACTTC. It codes for CASAEAPTYEQYF.